This T cell receptor beta chain was recorded in a study of human T cells and chemical hapten exposure. Study background: Weekly scalp doses of diphenylcyclopropenone were given to patients during the roughly 23-week study. Study results and limitations: The study found that DPC sensitization did not change TCRs above 1 in 1000 frequency.

Regarding time point: patch test 3, about 24 weeks after DPC sensitization. The treatment denotes: therapeutic diphenylcyclopropenone sensitization with weekly scalp DPC. What the library attached to individual cDNA molecules were unique molecular identifiers. A single record per CDR3 protein comes from TCRdb applying MiXCR to the RACE reads. The sample comprises around 110,000 distinct CDR3 sequences, 11% of which are singletons, and under 2.5% rests with the top ten. The CDR3 extends over 15 amino acids. Germline V CDR1 and CDR2: SGDLS, YYNGEE. Trimming left V 0 bases short and J 3 bases short, with 13 bases between. A few counts support this clonotype. What it recognizes is unknown.

The chain couples TRBV9 to TRBJ2-7; D remains ambiguous. The TCR sequence derives from a woman aged 45 to 65 with alopecia areata. Some clones in this sample may be carry-over from other donors' samples. The specimen comprised whole blood, sampled in connection with sensitization to the hapten diphenylcyclopropenone (DPC). CDR3 residues: CASSVALVGIYEQYF. For the CDR3, the DNA is TGTGCCAGCAGCGTAGCCCTCGTAGGGATCTACGAGCAGTACTTC. The full variable domain, its missing parts supplied by reference TRBV9 and TRBJ2-7, is DSGVTQTPKHLITATGQRVTLRCSPRSGDLSVYWYQQSLDQGLQFLIQYYNGEERAKGNILERFSAQQFPDLHSELNLSSLELGDSALYFCASSVALVGIYEQYFGPGTRLTVT.